These 27 T cell receptor beta chains were sequenced from one sample in a study of T cell responses to AZD1222 COVID-19 vaccine. Sequenced by immunoSEQ multiplex PCR; TCRdb stores in-frame clones only, minus some. Seen here are 95,000 to 120,000 clones, around 89% observed once, and the top ten hold approximately 6.9%. The sequencing here drew on peripheral blood, taken 28 days after the second AZD1222 dose. All receptors derive from an adult who received the AZD1222 COVID-19 vaccine.

The chain has TRBV11-1 and TRBJ1-1, with TRBD1 as a possible D gene (6 bases). Germline values: CDR1 SGHAT, CDR2 FQDESV (reference sequence). Deletions cut 2 bases from V and 4 bases from J, with 11 bases between. The CDR3 sequence is 14 residues long. CDR3 DNA: TGTGCCAGCAGCTTAACAGGGTCGCCCACTGAAGCTTTCTTT. It is translated as CASSLTGSPTEAFF.

The chain recombines TRBV7-9 with TRBJ2-7; D gene unclear. CDR1 is SEHNR and CDR2 is FQNEAQ in the germline V gene (reference sequence). V was clipped by 4 bases and J by 3 bases, with 7 bases between them. This CDR3 region has 12 residues. The CDR3 is CASSWGDYEQYF. CDR3 nucleotides: TGTGCCAGCAGCTGGGGTGACTACGAGCAGTACTTC.

The CDR3 spells CASSLASGGPTYEQYF. In DNA form, the CDR3 reads TGCGCCAGCAGCCTGGCTAGCGGGGGGCCAACCTACGAGCAGTACTTC. J is TRBJ2-7 and V is TRBV5-1; 11 bases line up with TRBD2. The CDR3 loop spans 16 amino acids. Germline CDR1 reads SGHRS; CDR2 reads YFSETQ. V lost 4 bases and J lost 2; bases outside the gene matches: 8.

The V and J genes are TRBV10-3 and TRBJ2-5; D unclear. CDR3 length: 12 residues. CDR1 and CDR2 (germline): ENHRY, SYGVKD. The ends were cut back, 6 bases at V and 5 bases at J, with 10 bases in the middle. The CDR3 nucleotides are TGTGCCATCAGGGAGACCGGGGAGACCCAGTACTTC. Translation gives CAIRETGETQYF.

The rearrangement joins TRBV5-5 to TRBJ1-3; 9 nucleotides line up with TRBD1. V lost 4 bases and J lost 4; bases outside the gene matches: 15. CDR1 and CDR2 (germline): SGHKS, YYEKEE (reference sequence). CDR3 length: 18 residues. The CDR3 sequence: CASSQPTGGKVGGNTIYF. The CDR3 nucleotides are TGTGCCAGCAGCCAACCGACAGGGGGGAAAGTAGGAGGAAACACCATATATTTT.

This clone has a handful of counts. V gene TRBV4-3 combines with J gene TRBJ2-7, with 12 bases aligning to TRBD2. CDR3 length equals 16 residues. Germline trimming cut 1 base from V and 2 bases from J; bases unmatched to any gene: 3. Germline lookup yields CDR1 LGHNA and CDR2 YSLEER. CDR3 nucleotide sequence: TGCGCCAGCAGCCAAGTTTCTAGCGGGGGGGCCTACGAGCAGTACTTC. As protein: CASSQVSSGGAYEQYF.

The chain recombines TRBV9 with TRBJ2-7; D is uncertain. CDR1 and CDR2 (germline): SGDLS, YYNGEE. The CDR3 is 14 amino acids. The V and J ends lost 1 base and 2 bases respectively, with 10 bases between them. The chain's CDR3 is CASSVIGTPYEQYF. CDR3 in DNA: TGTGCCAGCAGCGTAATCGGTACCCCCTACGAGCAGTACTTC.

The chain links TRBV7-9 to TRBJ2-3, with unresolved D. CDR3 length: 14 amino acids. Trimming took off 5 bases at V and 3 bases at J, with 12 bases between the two ends. CDR1 is SEHNR and CDR2 is FQNEAQ in the germline V gene (reference sequence). The CDR3 here is CASSPSATTDTQYF. DNA for the CDR3: TGTGCCAGCAGCCCCTCGGCCACAACAGATACGCAGTATTTT.

CDR3 amino acids: CASSFFQNTGELFF. The CDR3 region has the DNA TGTGCCAGCAGCTTTTTCCAGAACACCGGGGAGCTGTTTTTT. The chain couples TRBV7-3 to TRBJ2-2; D not resolved. V lost 3 bases, J lost 1 base, and 6 bases lay in between. CDR3 length equals 14 residues. Germline V gene sequence: CDR1 SGHTA, CDR2 FQGTGA.

The chain has TRBV6-5 and TRBJ2-3, with 14 bases identical to TRBD2. The V and J ends lost 4 bases and 4 bases, in that order; junction bases with no gene match: 1. Germline lookup yields CDR1 MNHEY and CDR2 SVGAGI. This CDR3 has 15 amino acids. CDR3: CASSSGLAGADTQYF. DNA for the CDR3: TGTGCCAGCAGTTCGGGACTAGCGGGGGCAGATACGCAGTATTTT.

V is TRBV9 and J is TRBJ1-3; 7 bases are a match to TRBD1. Per germline, CDR1 SGDLS and CDR2 YYNGEE. J lost 2 bases, V lost 7 bases, and 12 bases had no gene match. The CDR3 contains 16 residues. The CDR3 sequence: CASSASGTGAGNTIYF. CDR3 coding DNA: TGTGCCAGCTCAGCATCAGGAACAGGGGCTGGAAACACCATATATTTT.

The genes are TRBV2 and TRBJ2-2; D ambiguous. Per the germline V gene, CDR1 is SNHLY and CDR2 is FYNNEI. Trimming stripped 6 bases from V and 3 bases from J, with 5 bases between. CDR3 size: 12 residues. This CDR3 reads CASSVYTGELFF. The CDR3 nucleotides are TGTGCCAGCAGCGTTTACACCGGGGAGCTGTTTTTT.

The rearrangement joins TRBV27 to TRBJ2-2, with a weak D call TRBD2 (5 bases). The CDR3 totals 16 residues. Trimming took 2 bases from V and 9 from J, leaving 19 bases between them. Germline lookup yields CDR1 MNHEY and CDR2 SMNVEV (reference sequence). For the CDR3, the DNA is TGTGCCAGCAGTTTAAAGGCGGGCGGGCTGGGGAGGGAGCTGTTTTTT. Its protein is CASSLKAGGLGRELFF.

The rearrangement links TRBV6-5 to TRBJ1-1; 7 bases align to TRBD1. Germline CDR1 and CDR2: MNHEY and SVGAGI. The CDR3 is 14 amino acids. Germline trimming cut 2 bases from V and 5 bases from J; bases unmatched to any gene: 5. In nucleotides, the CDR3 is TGTGCCAGCAGTTACAGCAGGGGGGGTACTGAAGCTTTCTTT. Protein product: CASSYSRGGTEAFF.

This chain uses TRBV14 with TRBJ1-5; D is uncertain. This CDR3 is built from 13 residues. Trimming left V 3 bases short and J 8 bases short, with 11 bases between. CDR1 is SGHDN, CDR2 FVKESK, per germline. The DNA for the CDR3 is TGTGCCAGCAGCCAGGGTACCCTCGAGCCCCAGCATTTT. The encoded protein is CASSQGTLEPQHF.

V is TRBV12-3 or TRBV12-4 and J is TRBJ1-3; unclear D gene. The CDR3 runs 13 residues. Trimming pared 6 bases from V and 4 bases from J, leaving 10 bases between. CDR3 amino acids: CASREDGGNTIYF. The CDR3 DNA follows: TGTGCCAGCAGGGAGGACGGAGGAAACACCATATATTTT.

The V call is TRBV19, the J call TRBJ1-1; maybe TRBD1 (6 bases). Germline CDR1 and CDR2: LNHDA and SQIVND (reference sequence). The V end was cut by 8 bases, the J end by 5 bases, with 12 bases between. The CDR3 runs 12 residues. This chain's CDR3 is CASSDSWTEAFF. The CDR3 bases are TGTGCCAGTTCGGACAGTTGGACTGAAGCTTTCTTT.

The chain couples TRBV28 to TRBJ1-5, with 9 bases aligning to TRBD1. V trimming: 5 bases; J trimming: 2 bases; junction bases outside the gene matches: 10. The CDR3 extends over 17 amino acids. Germline V gene data show CDR1 as MDHEN and CDR2 as SYDVKM. This CDR3 reads CASSPPGQGRGNQPQHF. In DNA, the CDR3 is TGTGCCAGCAGTCCGCCGGGACAGGGAAGGGGCAATCAGCCCCAGCATTTT.

The chain joins TRBV19 to TRBJ2-4, with D possibly matching TRBD2 (6 bases). Germline loops: CDR1 LNHDA, CDR2 SQIVND (reference sequence). The CDR3 sequence is 14 residues long. Trimming pared 4 bases from V and 3 bases from J, leaving 10 bases between. In DNA, the CDR3 is TGTGCCAGTAGTAATCCGGGGGACAAAAACATTCAGTACTTC. It is translated as CASSNPGDKNIQYF.

The chain is built from TRBV7-2 and TRBJ2-7, with D maybe TRBD2 (5 bases). Germline CDR1 reads SGHTA; CDR2 reads FQGNSA. The CDR3 runs 13 residues. Trimming left V 5 bases short and J 4 bases short, with 12 bases between. The CDR3 sequence: CASSQTSGYEQYF. As DNA, the CDR3 is TGTGCCAGCAGCCAAACCTCGGGGTACGAGCAGTACTTC.

The rearrangement joins TRBV6-5 to TRBJ1-2; the match to TRBD1 covers 8 bases. From germline, CDR1 is MNHEY and CDR2 SVGAGI. This CDR3 has 12 amino acids. V lost 6 bases to trimming and J lost 8 bases; unmatched junction nucleotides: 5. CDR3 protein: CASRTGTGGYTF. The CDR3 DNA is TGTGCCAGCAGAACCGGGACAGGCGGCTACACCTTC.

This clone appeared a few times. CDR3 amino acids: CASSQNLAGAEQPQHF. CDR3 nucleotides: TGTGCCAGCAGCCAAAATTTAGCGGGGGCGGAGCAGCCCCAGCATTTT. The rearrangement uses TRBV3-1 (or the pseudogene TRBV3-2) and TRBJ1-5; D might be TRBD1 (6 bases). This CDR3 region has 16 residues. V was clipped by 2 bases and J by 7 bases, with 18 bases between them. The germline gives CDR1 LGHDT, CDR2 YNNKEL (reference sequence).

The gene calls are TRBV5-8 and TRBJ1-2; possibly TRBD1 for D (6 bases). This CDR3 is built from 15 residues. Germline V CDR1 and CDR2: SGHTS, YDEGEE. Trimming left V 4 bases short and J 2 bases short, with 15 bases between. CDR3 sequence: CASSSATGFNYGYTF. The CDR3 region has the DNA TGTGCCAGCAGCAGCGCGACAGGTTTCAACTATGGCTACACCTTC. Using reference TRBV5-8 and TRBJ1-2 for the parts outside the CDR3, the full variable domain is EAGVTQSPTHLIKTRGQQATLRCSPISGHTSVYWYQQALGLGLQFLLWYDEGEERNRGNFPPRFSGRQFPNYSSELNVNALELEDSALYLCASSSATGFNYGYTFGSGTRLTVV.

The CDR3 region is CASSYGALNYGYTF. The CDR3 DNA reads TGTGCCAGCAGTTACGGTGCTCTTAACTATGGCTACACCTTC. The chain joins TRBV6-2 or TRBV6-3 to TRBJ1-2; D is uncertain. Trimming took off 2 bases at V and 1 base at J, with 8 bases between the two ends. This CDR3 has 14 amino acids. Germline V gene sequence: CDR1 MNHEY, CDR2 SVGEGT.

The rearrangement uses TRBV5-1 and TRBJ2-5; no definite D call. Per germline, CDR1 SGHRS and CDR2 YFSETQ. The length of the CDR3 is 14 residues. V dropped 0 bases and J dropped 5 bases, with 11 bases sitting between them. This CDR3 is CASSLGDRSETQYF. CDR3 bases: TGCGCCAGCAGCTTGGGGGATCGTTCGGAGACCCAGTACTTC.

V usage is TRBV28 and J usage is TRBJ1-1; D gene unclear. V was pared by 3 bases and J by 1 base, with 9 bases between. Looked up from germline, CDR1 is MDHEN and CDR2 is SYDVKM. The CDR3 spans 14 residues. The CDR3 bases are TGTGCCAGCAGTTTGACCAGGTCGAACACTGAAGCTTTCTTT. Amino acids: CASSLTRSNTEAFF.

This sequence joins TRBV5-1 and TRBJ1-1; D possibly corresponds to TRBD1 (6 bases). V was cut by 4 bases and J by 5 bases, with 18 bases left in between. There are 15 residues in the CDR3. The germline gives CDR1 SGHRS, CDR2 YFSETQ. CDR3 sequence reads: CASSTGGQGWTEAFF. CDR3 coding DNA: TGCGCCAGCAGCACTGGAGGGCAGGGGTGGACTGAAGCTTTCTTT.